The following is a TCR beta chain sequence with its context. Its antigen remains unknown. With 1 base removed from V and 4 bases from J, the gap between germline ends came to 14 bases. Germline V gene data show CDR1 as LNHNV and CDR2 as YYDKDF (reference sequence). The CDR3 is 16 residues long. These data are taken from a study of T-cell memory formation after mild COVID-19. Findings of the study overall: Researchers found some responding clones in pre-infection memory, a sign that cross-reactive memory joined. Clones that contracted from day 15 to 85 were balanced CD4/CD8, while later expanders leaned CD4+.

TCRdb itself ran the 5' RACE reads through MiXCR, one entry per CDR3 protein. This sample has around 7,100 distinct CDR3 sequences, with roughly 60% found just once. The chain uses TRBV15 and TRBJ1-3, with a possible D match to TRBD1 (5 bases). The specimen sequenced was PBMCs or a T cell subset sorted from them (not recorded which). This clonotype originated in an adult who had mild COVID-19 (a few samples of this study predate the infection). Cell type and time point are not known. CDR3 protein: CATSRAPWGSGNTIYF. The CDR3 bases are TGTGCCACCAGCAGAGCCCCCTGGGGGTCCGGAAACACCATATATTTT.